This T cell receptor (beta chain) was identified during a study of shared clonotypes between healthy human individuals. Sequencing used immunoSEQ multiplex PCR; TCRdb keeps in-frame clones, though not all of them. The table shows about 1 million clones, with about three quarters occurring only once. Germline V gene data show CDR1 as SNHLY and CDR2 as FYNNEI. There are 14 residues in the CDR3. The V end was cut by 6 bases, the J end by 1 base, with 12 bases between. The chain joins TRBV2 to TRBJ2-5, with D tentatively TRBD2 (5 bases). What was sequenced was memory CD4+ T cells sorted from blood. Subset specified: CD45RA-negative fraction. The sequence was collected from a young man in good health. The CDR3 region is CASSRGAVQETQYF. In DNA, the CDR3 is TGTGCCAGCAGCCGGGGAGCAGTCCAAGAGACCCAGTACTTC.